This TCR beta chain was obtained from a study of Graves' ophthalmopathy and Graves' hyperthyroidism. As the template, RNA transcripts were used to amplify TCR beta CDR3 regions. HTBI-primed RT-PCR formed the first round, and a multiplex PCR formed the second. Via MiXCR, TCRdb re-called the multiplex PCR reads, giving one row per CDR3 protein. The table lists under 400,000 distinct CDR3 sequences, around a sixth of them singletons, with around an eighth in the top ten. Study-level points and caveats: In blood appeared most of the expanded thyroid clonotypes whose frequency exceeded 0.001.

Ten or more counts support this clonotype. Its antigen is as yet unknown. Germline V gives CDR1 SGHRS, CDR2 YFSETQ. CDR3 size: 14 residues. Trimming stripped 6 bases from V and 5 bases from J, with 17 bases between. This chain joins TRBV5-1 and TRBJ2-5; D might be TRBD2 (5 bases). This receptor was obtained from an adult man with Graves' ophthalmopathy. Sequenced material: peripheral blood. The CDR3 reads CASTGVSGAETQYF. CDR3 nucleotides: TGCGCCAGCACCGGGGTATCAGGCGCCGAGACCCAGTACTTC.